This entry concerns a single TCR beta chain. Its antigen remains unknown. The data derive from a study of cytomegalovirus exposure and HLA in healthy donors. At the level of the study: About 82 million unique TCRs from HLA-typed donors were held in an early release of data. The study, taken as a whole, reports: In an earlier analysis, in some 500 donors, most V segments appeared productive either ~87% or ~30% of the time. Later genetic work tied a missense DCLRE1C variant to beta-chain V and J trimming.

The primer mix had 60 Vbeta and 13 Jbeta primers. The data were produced by immunoSEQ multiplex PCR, yet TCRdb's version contains in-frame clones alone and is incomplete. The data hold 150,000 to 190,000 clones, with 82% observed a single time. The germline V and J ends were trimmed by 0 bases and 6 bases, with 12 bases remaining between them. Germline assignment: CDR1 SGDLS and CDR2 YYNGEE. The CDR3 has 14 residues. The TCR sequence derives from a woman in her forties or fifties in good health and CMV-seropositive. The sample consisted of PBMCs. J is TRBJ1-1 and V is TRBV9, with D possibly matching TRBD1 (5 bases). The CDR3 loop is CASSVEGSGAEAFF. CDR3 nucleotide sequence: TGTGCCAGCAGCGTAGAAGGGTCGGGGGCTGAAGCTTTCTTT.